Listed below are T cell receptor beta chains from one sample, sequenced in a study of breast tumors, draining lymph nodes, adjacent tissues. TCRdb re-called the multiplex PCR reads through MiXCR, storing one row per CDR3 protein. The sample carries approximately 210,000 distinct CDR3 sequences, less than 40% recorded once. Sequencing used axillary lymph node tissue. The receptor set was obtained from a female donor with breast cancer. Some clones in this sample may be carry-over from other donors' samples. CDR3s include the opening cysteine and the closing phenylalanine or tryptophan. A D gene is named only where the DNA matches it firmly. The listing skips clone size in some rows; elsewhere it reads once, few, many or a size class.

v_gene: TRBV6-1
len: 13
j_gene: TRBJ2-2
d_gene: .
abundance: .
CDR3aa: CASSELESGELFF
CDR3nt: TGTGCCAGCAGTGAACTGGAGAGCGGGGAGCTGTTTTTT

v_gene: TRBV24-1
len: 13
j_gene: TRBJ2-1
d_gene: TRBD2
abundance: .
CDR3aa: CATSDLAGGKQFF
CDR3nt: TGTGCCACCAGTGATCTCGCGGGAGGGAAGCAGTTCTTC

v_gene: TRBV20-1
len: 15
j_gene: TRBJ2-3
d_gene: TRBD2
abundance: many
CDR3aa: CSASRNSGRADTQYF
CDR3nt: TGCAGTGCTAGTCGAAATAGCGGGAGGGCAGATACGCAGTATTTT

v_gene: TRBV2
len: 16
j_gene: TRBJ2-3
d_gene: TRBD1
abundance: many
CDR3aa: CASSRTGDALSDTQYF
CDR3nt: TGTGCCAGCAGTAGGACAGGGGACGCACTATCGGATACGCAGTATTTT

v_gene: TRBV7-3
len: 14
j_gene: TRBJ2-7
d_gene: .
abundance: many
CDR3aa: CASSLGGGVSEQYF
CDR3nt: TGTGCCAGCAGCTTAGGCGGAGGGGTCAGCGAGCAGTACTTC

v_gene: TRBV27
len: 14
j_gene: TRBJ1-5
d_gene: TRBD1
abundance: .
CDR3aa: CASSFGGTAQPQHF
CDR3nt: TGTGCCAGCAGTTTCGGGGGGACAGCTCAGCCCCAGCATTTT

v_gene: TRBV7-2
len: 14
j_gene: TRBJ2-5
d_gene: .
abundance: many
CDR3aa: CASSLGSIWETQYF
CDR3nt: TGTGCCAGCAGCCTGGGAAGTATCTGGGAGACCCAGTACTTC

v_gene: TRBV11-3
len: 15
j_gene: TRBJ1-3
d_gene: .
abundance: many
CDR3aa: CASSLRSGPGNTIYF
CDR3nt: TGTGCCAGCAGCCTCCGCTCGGGTCCCGGAAACACCATATATTTT

v_gene: TRBV30
len: 16
j_gene: TRBJ1-4
d_gene: .
abundance: few
CDR3aa: CALGVGGMSSGEKLFF
CDR3nt: TGTGCATTAGGAGTAGGGGGGATGTCGAGTGGTGAAAAACTGTTTTTT

v_gene: TRBV6-5
len: 17
j_gene: TRBJ2-7
d_gene: TRBD2
abundance: .
CDR3aa: CASSATSGRAGYNEQYF
CDR3nt: TGTGCCAGCAGTGCGACTAGCGGGAGGGCCGGCTACAATGAGCAGTACTTC

v_gene: TRBV3-1
len: 18
j_gene: TRBJ1-5
d_gene: TRBD1
abundance: .
CDR3aa: CASSRQGTGAGSNQPQHF
CDR3nt: TGTGCCAGCAGCCGCCAAGGGACAGGGGCGGGTAGCAATCAGCCCCAGCATTTT

v_gene: TRBV7-2
len: 18
j_gene: TRBJ2-5
d_gene: TRBD2
abundance: .
CDR3aa: CASSPGTSGRRRYQTQYF
CDR3nt: TGTGCCAGCAGCCCCGGGACTAGTGGGAGAAGGAGATACCAGACCCAGTACTTC

v_gene: TRBV7-8
len: 22
j_gene: TRBJ2-5
d_gene: TRBD2
abundance: .
CDR3aa: CASSSSRDRTSGTSGFQETQYF
CDR3nt: TGTGCCAGCAGCTCGTCCCGGGACAGGACCTCCGGGACTAGCGGGTTTCAAGAGACCCAGTACTTC

v_gene: TRBV18
len: 14
j_gene: TRBJ2-1
d_gene: TRBD2
abundance: many
CDR3aa: CASSSLAGINEQFF
CDR3nt: TGTGCCAGCTCGTCACTAGCGGGGATCAATGAGCAGTTCTTC

v_gene: TRBV7-6
len: 13
j_gene: TRBJ2-7
d_gene: .
abundance: many
CDR3aa: CASSLSPRGEQYF
CDR3nt: TGTGCCAGCAGCTTATCCCCACGAGGCGAGCAGTACTTC

v_gene: TRBV3-1
len: 14
j_gene: TRBJ1-6
d_gene: .
abundance: many
CDR3aa: CASSPTANNSPLHF
CDR3nt: TGTGCCAGCAGCCCCACTGCCAATAATTCACCCCTCCACTTT

v_gene: TRBV28
len: 13
j_gene: TRBJ1-5
d_gene: .
abundance: many
CDR3aa: CASIDRPGQPQHF
CDR3nt: TGTGCCAGCATTGACAGACCGGGTCAGCCCCAGCATTTT

v_gene: TRBV5-1
len: 16
j_gene: TRBJ1-2
d_gene: TRBD1
abundance: many
CDR3aa: CASSLAGTGLNYGYTF
CDR3nt: TGCGCCAGCAGCTTGGCCGGGACAGGGCTTAACTATGGCTACACCTTC

v_gene: TRBV6-6
len: 15
j_gene: TRBJ2-6
d_gene: .
abundance: .
CDR3aa: CASRHSPSGANVLTF
CDR3nt: TGTGCCAGCAGACACTCACCCTCTGGGGCCAACGTCCTGACTTTC

v_gene: TRBV11-3
len: 17
j_gene: TRBJ2-6
d_gene: TRBD1
abundance: .
CDR3aa: CASSVTGFASGANVLTF
CDR3nt: TGTGCCAGTAGTGTGACAGGGTTTGCCTCTGGGGCCAACGTCCTGACTTTC

v_gene: TRBV6-1
len: 15
j_gene: TRBJ2-3
d_gene: .
abundance: .
CDR3aa: CASTRELGVGDTQYF
CDR3nt: TGTGCCAGCACCCGGGAGCTAGGGGTTGGAGATACGCAGTATTTT

v_gene: TRBV4-1
len: 16
j_gene: TRBJ2-7
d_gene: .
abundance: many
CDR3aa: CASSQRFAGPTYEQYF
CDR3nt: TGCGCCAGCAGCCAAAGGTTCGCGGGGCCTACCTACGAGCAGTACTTC

v_gene: TRBV7-9
len: 14
j_gene: TRBJ2-3
d_gene: .
abundance: many
CDR3aa: CASSFSSPGDTQYF
CDR3nt: TGTGCCAGCAGCTTTTCTAGCCCGGGGGATACGCAGTATTTT

v_gene: TRBV5-1
len: 12
j_gene: TRBJ2-7
d_gene: .
abundance: many
CDR3aa: CASSLHQYEQYF
CDR3nt: TGCGCCAGCAGCTTACACCAATACGAGCAGTACTTC

v_gene: TRBV20-1
len: 13
j_gene: TRBJ2-7
d_gene: TRBD2
abundance: many
CDR3aa: CSARDSGRYEQYF
CDR3nt: TGCAGTGCTAGAGACAGCGGGAGATACGAGCAGTACTTC

v_gene: TRBV7-2
len: 16
j_gene: TRBJ2-7
d_gene: TRBD2
abundance: many
CDR3aa: CASSIGLAGGTYEQYF
CDR3nt: TGTGCCAGCAGCATAGGACTAGCGGGGGGAACCTACGAGCAGTACTTC

v_gene: TRBV7-2
len: 14
j_gene: TRBJ2-1
d_gene: .
abundance: .
CDR3aa: CASSPLPGQREQFF
CDR3nt: TGTGCCAGCAGCCCCTTGCCCGGACAGAGGGAGCAGTTCTTC

v_gene: TRBV7-9
len: 16
j_gene: TRBJ2-6
d_gene: .
abundance: .
CDR3aa: CASSLAQLDRANVLTF
CDR3nt: TGTGCCAGCAGCTTAGCGCAACTGGACAGGGCCAACGTCCTGACTTTC

v_gene: TRBV20-1
len: 13
j_gene: TRBJ1-5
d_gene: .
abundance: .
CDR3aa: CSARLAGVETQHF
CDR3nt: TGCAGTGCTAGACTAGCGGGGGTAGAGACCCAGCATTTT

v_gene: TRBV5-1
len: 15
j_gene: TRBJ2-7
d_gene: TRBD1
abundance: .
CDR3aa: CASSAPGQGPHEQYF
CDR3nt: TGCGCCAGCAGCGCCCCGGGACAGGGCCCACACGAGCAGTACTTC

v_gene: TRBV20-1
len: 14
j_gene: TRBJ2-1
d_gene: TRBD2
abundance: many
CDR3aa: CSARFSSGHPWQFF
CDR3nt: TGCAGTGCTAGATTTTCTAGCGGGCACCCTTGGCAGTTCTTC

v_gene: TRBV6-5
len: 14
j_gene: TRBJ1-6
d_gene: .
abundance: many
CDR3aa: CASSYGARDSPLHF
CDR3nt: TGTGCCAGCAGTTATGGGGCTAGGGATTCACCCCTCCACTTT

v_gene: TRBV6-5
len: 17
j_gene: TRBJ2-2
d_gene: TRBD2
abundance: many
CDR3aa: CASSHSTSGSNTGELFF
CDR3nt: TGTGCCAGCAGTCACTCCACTAGCGGGTCGAACACCGGGGAGCTGTTTTTT

v_gene: TRBV20-1
len: 15
j_gene: TRBJ2-7
d_gene: .
abundance: many
CDR3aa: CSARDEGGESYEQYF
CDR3nt: TGCAGTGCTAGAGATGAGGGGGGGGAGAGTTACGAGCAGTACTTC

v_gene: TRBV2
len: 16
j_gene: TRBJ2-4
d_gene: TRBD2
abundance: .
CDR3aa: CASSQRTSGPKNIQYF
CDR3nt: TGTGCCAGCAGCCAAAGGACTAGCGGGCCCAAAAACATTCAGTACTTC

v_gene: TRBV5-1
len: 15
j_gene: TRBJ2-5
d_gene: .
abundance: .
CDR3aa: CASRWGGPNQETQYF
CDR3nt: TGCGCCAGCAGGTGGGGGGGCCCGAATCAAGAGACCCAGTACTTC

v_gene: TRBV20-1
len: 14
j_gene: TRBJ1-2
d_gene: TRBD1
abundance: once
CDR3aa: CSALRLGQDAAYTF
CDR3nt: TGCAGTGCTCTACGCTTAGGACAGGACGCTGCCTACACCTTC

v_gene: TRBV10-2
len: 15
j_gene: TRBJ2-1
d_gene: .
abundance: many
CDR3aa: CASSELGGGLNEQFF
CDR3nt: TGCGCCAGCAGTGAGTTGGGGGGGGGCTTAAATGAGCAGTTCTTC

v_gene: TRBV19
len: 21
j_gene: TRBJ1-2
d_gene: .
abundance: .
CDR3aa: CASSMSDWQSTYRSGDYGYTF
CDR3nt: TGTGCCAGTAGTATGTCTGACTGGCAAAGTACATATCGTAGCGGGGATTATGGCTACACCTTC

v_gene: TRBV7-9
len: 16
j_gene: TRBJ2-3
d_gene: TRBD1
abundance: .
CDR3aa: CASSPWGQGVTDTQYF
CDR3nt: TGTGCCAGCAGCCCCTGGGGACAGGGTGTCACCGATACGCAGTATTTT

v_gene: TRBV7-9
len: 15
j_gene: TRBJ1-4
d_gene: TRBD1
abundance: many
CDR3aa: CASSFSGTGHEKLFF
CDR3nt: TGTGCCAGCAGCTTCTCCGGGACAGGGCATGAAAAACTGTTTTTT

v_gene: TRBV30
len: 17
j_gene: TRBJ2-6
d_gene: .
abundance: many
CDR3aa: CAWSVRGGGTGANVLTF
CDR3nt: TGTGCCTGGAGTGTACGGGGAGGGGGGACTGGGGCCAACGTCCTGACTTTC

v_gene: TRBV4-3
len: 14
j_gene: TRBJ1-5
d_gene: TRBD1
abundance: many
CDR3aa: CASSQEQGSQPQHF
CDR3nt: TGCGCCAGCAGCCAAGAACAGGGGAGTCAGCCCCAGCATTTT

v_gene: TRBV6-2/TRBV6-3
len: 14
j_gene: TRBJ1-2
d_gene: .
abundance: few
CDR3aa: CASRTQPGKDGYTF
CDR3nt: TGTGCCAGCAGAACTCAACCGGGGAAAGATGGCTACACCTTC

v_gene: TRBV10-3
len: 12
j_gene: TRBJ1-5
d_gene: .
abundance: many
CDR3aa: CATRQDNQPQHF
CDR3nt: TGTGCCACCCGACAGGACAATCAGCCCCAGCATTTT

v_gene: TRBV6-1
len: 15
j_gene: TRBJ1-4
d_gene: TRBD1
abundance: few
CDR3aa: CASSGQGASNEKLFF
CDR3nt: TGTGCCAGCAGTGGACAGGGGGCTTCTAATGAAAAACTGTTTTTT

v_gene: TRBV6-6
len: 17
j_gene: TRBJ1-2
d_gene: TRBD1
abundance: many
CDR3aa: CASSYGTGGAAAYGYTF
CDR3nt: TGTGCCAGCAGTTACGGGACAGGGGGCGCCGCCGCCTATGGCTACACCTTC

v_gene: TRBV11-3
len: 13
j_gene: TRBJ2-5
d_gene: .
abundance: many
CDR3aa: CASSLVSVETQYF
CDR3nt: TGTGCCAGCAGCTTAGTTAGTGTGGAGACCCAGTACTTC

v_gene: TRBV6-5
len: 15
j_gene: TRBJ2-6
d_gene: .
abundance: few
CDR3aa: CASSYSNPGANVLTF
CDR3nt: TGTGCCAGCAGTTACTCGAACCCCGGGGCCAACGTCCTGACTTTC

v_gene: TRBV10-3
len: 14
j_gene: TRBJ2-2
d_gene: TRBD1
abundance: .
CDR3aa: CATGQGAETGELFF
CDR3nt: TGTGCCACTGGACAGGGGGCAGAAACCGGGGAGCTGTTTTTT

v_gene: TRBV7-9
len: 15
j_gene: TRBJ1-2
d_gene: TRBD1
abundance: many
CDR3aa: CAALPSGQGAYGYPF
CDR3nt: TGTGCCGCCTTACCCTCCGGACAGGGGGCCTATGGCTACCCCTTC

v_gene: TRBV15
len: 17
j_gene: TRBJ2-1
d_gene: TRBD2
abundance: many
CDR3aa: CATSRDLGTSNDNEQFF
CDR3nt: TGTGCCACCAGCAGAGATCTGGGGACTAGTAACGACAATGAGCAGTTCTTC

v_gene: TRBV4-3
len: 15
j_gene: TRBJ1-2
d_gene: .
abundance: many
CDR3aa: CASSQDKGGGYGYTF
CDR3nt: TGCGCCAGCAGCCAAGATAAGGGTGGGGGCTATGGCTACACCTTC

v_gene: TRBV7-8
len: 15
j_gene: TRBJ1-2
d_gene: .
abundance: many
CDR3aa: CASSRVAGADYGYTF
CDR3nt: TGTGCCAGCAGCCGGGTGGCAGGGGCGGACTATGGCTACACCTTC

v_gene: TRBV7-9
len: 14
j_gene: TRBJ1-4
d_gene: .
abundance: .
CDR3aa: CASSFGLGGEKLFF
CDR3nt: TGTGCCAGCAGCTTCGGACTCGGCGGGGAAAAACTGTTTTTT

v_gene: TRBV6-6
len: 12
j_gene: TRBJ2-7
d_gene: .
abundance: many
CDR3aa: CASSFDPFEQYF
CDR3nt: TGTGCCAGCAGTTTCGACCCTTTCGAGCAGTACTTC

v_gene: TRBV20-1
len: 15
j_gene: TRBJ2-1
d_gene: .
abundance: .
CDR3aa: CSALDGAPGYNEQFF
CDR3nt: TGCAGTGCTTTAGACGGGGCCCCAGGGTACAATGAGCAGTTCTTC

v_gene: TRBV2
len: 14
j_gene: TRBJ1-5
d_gene: .
abundance: .
CDR3aa: CASMSRGTRQPQHF
CDR3nt: TGTGCCAGCATGTCGCGGGGGACAAGGCAGCCCCAGCATTTT

v_gene: TRBV3-1
len: 13
j_gene: TRBJ1-2
d_gene: .
abundance: many
CDR3aa: CASSQQGYYGYTF
CDR3nt: TGTGCCAGCAGCCAACAGGGTTACTATGGCTACACCTTC